These 13 T cell receptor beta chains originate from one sample sequenced in a study of monozygotic twins with inflammatory bowel disease. TCRdb re-called the 5' RACE reads; every CDR3 protein appears as one record, without DNA. The table lists a few hundred thousand distinct CDR3 sequences, with roughly 5.3% in the top ten. Sample: blood. Every receptor here comes from a human donor with ulcerative colitis or Crohn's disease, or a healthy co-twin of an affected twin (not recorded which).

CDR3 amino acids: CASSNRLPHGYTF. J is TRBJ1-2 and V is TRBV19. Per germline, CDR1 LNHDA and CDR2 SQIVND (reference sequence). The CDR3 is 13 amino acids.

The J gene is TRBJ1-2, the V gene TRBV5-1. CDR1 SGHRS and CDR2 YFSETQ come from the germline V gene. The CDR3 length is 14 residues. The chain's CDR3 is CASSLVVGSYGYTF.

The CDR3 loop is CASSQPLTATQETQYF. The chain employs TRBV14 and TRBJ2-5; TCRdb designates TRBD1, a call that cannot be tested without DNA. Germline lookup yields CDR1 SGHDN and CDR2 FVKESK. There are 16 residues in the CDR3.

The rearrangement uses TRBV12-3 or TRBV12-4 and TRBJ2-7. The CDR3 consists of 14 residues. The CDR3: CASSPVLRIHEQYF.

The V and J genes are TRBV10-3 and TRBJ2-7. The CDR3 runs 13 residues. CDR1 ENHRY and CDR2 SYGVKD come from the germline V gene. The CDR3: CAIAEGRSYEQYF.

The chain joins TRBV24-1 to TRBJ2-2; TCRdb outputs TRBD2, but without DNA this stays unchecked. The CDR3 runs to 18 residues. Germline V gene lookup returns CDR1 KGHDR and CDR2 SFDVKD. CDR3 in amino acids: CATSDTRAGTRNTGELFF.

The V gene is TRBV12-3 or TRBV12-4, the J gene TRBJ2-3. The CDR3 extends over 16 amino acids. The CDR3: CASSLAGFRFPDTQYF.

The chain combines TRBV5-1 with TRBJ2-7; TCRdb picks TRBD1, but there is no DNA to check that call. Germline CDR1 reads SGHRS; CDR2 reads YFSETQ. The CDR3 has 17 residues. CDR3 region: CASSPSLGSGTAGEQYF.

The rearrangement joins TRBV7-9 to TRBJ1-6. This CDR3 is built from 17 residues. Germline CDR1 and CDR2: SEHNR and FQNEAQ (reference sequence). CDR3 residues: CASSLRRRSSYNSPLHF.

The chain uses TRBV28 and TRBJ1-1; TCRdb's D call, TRBD1, is unchecked because there is no DNA. This CDR3 has 14 residues. Germline V gene data show CDR1 as MDHEN and CDR2 as SYDVKM. The CDR3 loop is CASSLSLGGTEAFF.

The CDR3 protein is CSVAGGLAGGQETQYF. The V gene is TRBV29-1, the J gene TRBJ2-5; the TCRdb call, TRBD2, lacks DNA for checking. Germline loops: CDR1 SQVTM, CDR2 ANQGSEA. CDR3 size: 16 residues. Filled out from reference TRBV29-1 and TRBJ2-5, the complete variable domain reads SAVISQKPSRDICQRGTSLTIQCQVDSQVTMMFWYRQQPGQSLTLIATANQGSEATYESGFVIDKFPISRPNLTFSTLTVSNMSPEDSSIYLCSVAGGLAGGQETQYFGPGTRLLVL.

This chain connects TRBV20-1 to TRBJ1-6; TCRdb gives TRBD1 as the D gene, but with no DNA this cannot be confirmed. CDR1 is DFQATT, CDR2 SNEGSKA, per germline (reference sequence). CDR3 length equals 14 residues. CDR3 protein: CSARVGAPNSPLHF.

The chain links TRBV6-2 or TRBV6-3 to TRBJ2-5; the TRBD2 assignment by TCRdb is unverifiable without DNA. Germline CDR1 reads MNHEY; CDR2 reads SVGEGT. The CDR3 covers 16 residues. The CDR3 is CASSITTSGSRETQYF.